The clone carrying this TCR beta chain was found once. Authors' processing steps: Amplifying reference gene primers gave estimates of nucleated cell counts. Clones were sequenced by immunoSEQ multiplex PCR, and TCRdb holds only the in-frame ones, with some missing. The V and J calls and clone size come from that table; D and trimming were worked out from the DNA. The data show about 300,000 clones, around 88% seen once. The CDR3 is made up of 13 amino acids. Trimming removed 2 bases from V and 4 bases from J; junction bases left unmatched: 1. CDR1 is MNHNY and CDR2 is SVGAGI in the germline V gene (reference sequence). This specimen belongs to a study of blood T cell repertoires in COVID-19. Looking at the study overall: Acute and convalescent COVID-19 specimens originated in the United States, Italy and Spain. Sample material is recorded as cDNA or gDNA derived from T cells, B-cell-depleted T cells, or PBMCs.

The material sequenced was peripheral blood. The rearrangement joins TRBV6-6 to TRBJ2-7, with 8 bases that match TRBD1. This sequence was found in a woman aged 30 to 39 who had recovered from COVID-19. The CDR3 protein is CASSYGTGYEQYF. The DNA for the CDR3 is TGTGCCAGCAGTTACGGGACAGGTTACGAGCAGTACTTC.